Following are 20 T cell receptor beta chains from one sample sequenced in a study of T cell repertoires in cytomegalovirus infection (dated by TCRdb to between 2017 and 2020). The instrument given in TCRdb is Illumina HiSeq 1500. TCRdb reprocessed the public reads (quality trimming at Q25 with fastp, clone calling with MiXCR) and kept in-frame beta chains. Here each entry gathers all rows of one CDR3 protein and keeps the most common genes and DNA. This sample gives fewer than 250,000 distinct CDR3 sequences in total; 10% to 15% of them show up just once. Approximately 1.6% of the sample comes from the top ten. The sequenced material came from PBMCs. The receptors originated from a human donor in good health (CMV status not recorded). Some clones in this sample may be carry-over from other donors' samples.

This clonotype was observed many times. The chain employs TRBV12-3 or TRBV12-4 and TRBJ1-1, with a tentative D call TRBD1 (6 bases). Trimming cost V 3 bases and J 8 bases, with 13 bases left between them. The CDR3 runs to 13 residues. The CDR3 sequence: CASSFIQGREAFF. Written as DNA, the CDR3 is TGTGCCAGCAGTTTTATACAGGGACGGGAAGCTTTCTTT.

The gene calls are TRBV6-5 and TRBJ2-7, with D unclear. Germline values: CDR1 MNHEY, CDR2 SVGAGI. With 2 bases removed from V and 7 bases from J, the gap between germline ends came to 9 bases. The CDR3 totals 12 residues. CDR3 in DNA: TGTGCCAGCAGTTACGGCCAGAGGGAGCAGTACTTC. Its protein product is CASSYGQREQYF.

The table lists this clonotype with many counts. J is TRBJ2-1 and V is TRBV6-1; the match to TRBD2 covers 8 bases. The CDR3 sequence is 14 residues long. CDR1 and CDR2 from the germline V gene are MNHNS and SASEGT. J lost 10 bases, V lost 6 bases, and 11 bases had no gene match. The CDR3: CASSLRGASGEQFF. The CDR3 nucleotides read TGTGCCAGCAGCTTGAGAGGGGCTAGCGGGGAGCAGTTCTTC.

This clonotype was recorded many times. The V call is TRBV7-2, the J call TRBJ2-7, with 8 bases fitting TRBD2. The CDR3 spans 17 residues. Losses at the gene ends were 1 base for V and 0 bases for J; bases not matched to a gene: 8. The germline gives CDR1 SGHTA, CDR2 FQGNSA. DNA of the CDR3: TGTGCCAGCAGCTTAGTCGCACTAGCGGTAAGCTCCTACGAGCAGTACTTC. It translates to CASSLVALAVSSYEQYF.

There are many counts of this clonotype. The chain uses TRBV7-2 and TRBJ2-5; tentatively, D is TRBD2 (6 bases). The V gene's germline CDR1 is SGHTA and CDR2 FQGNSA. CDR3 length: 15 amino acids. V was shortened by 1 base and J by 5 bases, with 14 bases between the two germline ends. The CDR3 loop is CASSLGVLALETQYF. CDR3 sequence (DNA): TGTGCCAGCAGCTTAGGGGTTCTAGCGCTGGAGACCCAGTACTTC.

This clonotype was observed many times. The chain combines TRBV7-3 with TRBJ2-5, with a tentative D call TRBD2 (5 bases). Germline loops: CDR1 SGHTA, CDR2 FQGTGA. CDR3 length: 15 residues. Trimming pared 5 bases from V and 2 bases from J, leaving 15 bases between. The CDR3 spells CASSRGRSLQETQYF. For the CDR3, the DNA is TGTGCCAGCAGCCGAGGGAGAAGCCTTCAAGAGACCCAGTACTTC.

In this sample, this clonotype turned up many times. J is TRBJ2-3 and V is TRBV7-2; D might be TRBD1 (6 bases). The length of the CDR3 is 15 residues. The germline V gene has CDR1 SGHTA and CDR2 FQGNSA. The V end lost 0 bases, the J end lost 6 bases, and 13 bases lay between the germline ends. Here the CDR3 reads CASSLAGQSFDTQYF. Here the CDR3 DNA reads TGTGCCAGCAGCTTAGCTGGACAGAGTTTCGATACGCAGTATTTT.

At least ten counts were recorded for this clonotype. J is TRBJ2-7 and V is TRBV7-2; 14 bases align to TRBD2. The CDR3 totals 15 residues. Germline assignment: CDR1 SGHTA and CDR2 FQGNSA. Unmatched junction bases numbered 2, after V lost 5 bases and J lost 2 bases. In DNA form, the CDR3 reads TGTGCCAGCAGCCGACTAGCGGGGGGGCCCTACGAGCAGTACTTC. This sequence encodes CASSRLAGGPYEQYF.

This clonotype turned up a few times. This chain joins TRBV5-1 and TRBJ2-1, with 11 bases fitting TRBD1. The CDR3 contains 14 residues. CDR1 SGHRS and CDR2 YFSETQ come from the germline V gene. With 4 bases clipped from V and 7 bases from J, the junction kept 4 bases outside the gene matches. The CDR3 DNA reads as TGCGCCAGCAGCCAAGGACAGGGGGCTAATGAGCAGTTCTTC. Its protein product is CASSQGQGANEQFF.

This clonotype was seen at least ten times. The rearrangement links TRBV6-2 or TRBV6-3 to TRBJ2-5; TRBD2 matches at 13 bases. V dropped 3 bases and J dropped 6; count of bases not matched to a gene: 7. Looked up from germline, CDR1 is MNHEY and CDR2 is SVGEGT. The CDR3 sequence is 16 residues long. For the CDR3, the DNA is TGTGCCAGCAGTTATGGTACTAGCGGGAGGGCCCAGACCCAGTACTTC. This translates into CASSYGTSGRAQTQYF.

The sample holds a few counts of this clonotype. This CDR3 is CASSYGTGNQETQYF. CDR3 DNA sequence: TGTGCCAGCAGCTACGGGACAGGGAACCAAGAGACCCAGTACTTC. The rearrangement links TRBV5-4 to TRBJ2-5; 9 bases match TRBD1. J lost 0 bases, V lost 3 bases, and 3 bases had no gene match. The length of the CDR3 is 15 residues. Germline lookup yields CDR1 SGHNT and CDR2 YYREEE (reference sequence).

This clonotype occurred once. V usage is TRBV4-3 and J usage is TRBJ1-5; no clear D. The CDR3 sequence is 15 residues long. Germline loops: CDR1 LGHNA, CDR2 YSLEER. V was clipped by 0 bases and J by 4 bases, with 10 bases between them. The CDR3 coding sequence is TGCGCCAGCAGCCAAGATTTCGGGAAGAATCAGCCCCAGCATTTT. Its translation: CASSQDFGKNQPQHF.

This clonotype has ten or more counts. The chain combines TRBV12-3 or TRBV12-4 with TRBJ1-1, with D uncertain. The CDR3 covers 17 residues. Trimming cost V 2 bases and J 4 bases, with 20 bases left between them. The CDR3 loop is CASSLLSLIPMSTEAFF. In DNA form, the CDR3 reads TGTGCCAGCAGTTTACTCTCATTGATCCCCATGAGCACTGAAGCTTTCTTT.

This clonotype was detected ten times or more. This chain links TRBV11-2 with TRBJ2-5, with a weak D call TRBD1 (5 bases). Trimming stripped 4 bases from V and 2 bases from J, with 23 bases between. Germline values: CDR1 SGHAT, CDR2 FQNNGV. There are 18 residues in the CDR3. CDR3 coding DNA: TGTGCCAGCAGCTCGACACAGCGACAGCACACATTACAAGAGACCCAGTACTTC. This encodes CASSSTQRQHTLQETQYF.

The chain joins TRBV6-1 to TRBJ2-7; no reliable D call. Per germline, CDR1 MNHNS and CDR2 SASEGT. V gave up 6 bases and J gave up 1 base, with 10 bases separating them. The CDR3 covers 13 residues. CDR3 residues: CASSQTASYEQYF. The DNA of the CDR3 is TGTGCCAGCAGCCAGACCGCGTCCTACGAGCAGTACTTC.

This clonotype was seen more than once but under ten times. V usage is TRBV4-3 and J usage is TRBJ1-2, with TRBD1 matching over 8 bases. The CDR3 extends over 17 amino acids. Trimming cost V 3 bases and J 4 bases; bases outside gene matches: 13. The V gene's germline CDR1 is LGHNA and CDR2 YSLEER. The CDR3 loop reads CASSQGGQGLVSYGYTF. The CDR3 DNA follows: TGCGCCAGCAGCCAGGGCGGACAGGGTCTTGTTTCCTATGGCTACACCTTC.

The rearrangement links TRBV20-1 to TRBJ2-2; D is ambiguous. V was pared by 1 base and J by 1 base, with 7 bases between. This CDR3 spans 14 amino acids. Germline values: CDR1 DFQATT, CDR2 SNEGSKA (reference sequence). DNA of the CDR3: TGCAGTGCTAGAGGGGTACAGAACACCGGGGAGCTGTTTTTT. Its protein is CSARGVQNTGELFF.

This clonotype was counted at least ten times. The chain has TRBV7-2 and TRBJ1-2; the D gene is possibly TRBD1 (6 bases). Trimming left V 1 base short and J 4 bases short, with 16 bases between. Per the germline V gene, CDR1 is SGHTA and CDR2 is FQGNSA. The CDR3 spans 16 residues. The CDR3 sequence: CASSLEGDTAVYGYTF. The CDR3 DNA reads as TGTGCCAGCAGCTTAGAGGGGGACACGGCCGTCTATGGCTACACCTTC.

In its sample, this clonotype was seen many times. The V call is TRBV5-4, the J call TRBJ2-1; D is possibly TRBD1 or TRBD2 (6 bases each). The V end lost 7 bases, the J end lost 9 bases, and 23 bases lay between the germline ends. This CDR3 has 15 amino acids. In germline, CDR1 is SGHNT, CDR2 YYREEE (reference sequence). The CDR3 sequence: CASAPGGGVFGEQFF. Here the CDR3 DNA reads TGTGCCAGCGCCCCCGGGGGCGGGGTATTCGGTGAGCAGTTCTTC.

The rearrangement uses TRBV20-1 and TRBJ2-1; tentative D call: TRBD2 (5 bases). Germline lookup yields CDR1 DFQATT and CDR2 SNEGSKA (reference sequence). The V end lost 6 bases, the J end lost 3 bases, and 18 bases lay between the germline ends. This CDR3 is 15 amino acids long. The CDR3 spells CSAPRQTTSYNEQFF. The CDR3 coding sequence is TGCAGTGCCCCCCGCCAGACTACTAGCTACAATGAGCAGTTCTTC.